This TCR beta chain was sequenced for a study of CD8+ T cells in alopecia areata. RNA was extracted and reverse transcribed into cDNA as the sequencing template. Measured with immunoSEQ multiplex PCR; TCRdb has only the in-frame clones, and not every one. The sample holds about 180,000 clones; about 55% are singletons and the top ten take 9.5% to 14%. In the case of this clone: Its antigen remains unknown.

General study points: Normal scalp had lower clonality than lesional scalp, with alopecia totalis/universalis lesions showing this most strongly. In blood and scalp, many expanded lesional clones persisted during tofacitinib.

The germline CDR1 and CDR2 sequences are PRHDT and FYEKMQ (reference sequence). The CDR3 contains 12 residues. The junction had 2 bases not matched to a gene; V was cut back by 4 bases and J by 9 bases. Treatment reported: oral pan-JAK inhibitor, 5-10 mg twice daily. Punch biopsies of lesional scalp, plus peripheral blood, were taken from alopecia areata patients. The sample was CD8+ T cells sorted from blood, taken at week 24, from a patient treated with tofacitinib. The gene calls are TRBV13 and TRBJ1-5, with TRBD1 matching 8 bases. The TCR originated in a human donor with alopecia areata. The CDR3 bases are TGTGCCAGCAGCTACGGGACAGGGCCCCAGCATTTT. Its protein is CASSYGTGPQHF.